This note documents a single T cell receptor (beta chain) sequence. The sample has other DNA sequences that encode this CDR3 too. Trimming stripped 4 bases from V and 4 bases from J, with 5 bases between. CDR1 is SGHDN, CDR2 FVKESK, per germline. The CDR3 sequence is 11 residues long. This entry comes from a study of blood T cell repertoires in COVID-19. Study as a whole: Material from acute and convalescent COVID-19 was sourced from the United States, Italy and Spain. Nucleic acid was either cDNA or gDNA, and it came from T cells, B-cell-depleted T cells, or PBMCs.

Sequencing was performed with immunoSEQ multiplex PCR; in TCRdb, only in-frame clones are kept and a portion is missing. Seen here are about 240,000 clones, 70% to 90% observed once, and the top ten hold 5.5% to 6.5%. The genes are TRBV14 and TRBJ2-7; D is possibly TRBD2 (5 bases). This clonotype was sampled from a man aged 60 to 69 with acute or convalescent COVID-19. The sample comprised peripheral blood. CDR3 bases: TGTGCCAGCAGCCCGGGGTACGAGCAGTACTTC. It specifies CASSPGYEQYF.